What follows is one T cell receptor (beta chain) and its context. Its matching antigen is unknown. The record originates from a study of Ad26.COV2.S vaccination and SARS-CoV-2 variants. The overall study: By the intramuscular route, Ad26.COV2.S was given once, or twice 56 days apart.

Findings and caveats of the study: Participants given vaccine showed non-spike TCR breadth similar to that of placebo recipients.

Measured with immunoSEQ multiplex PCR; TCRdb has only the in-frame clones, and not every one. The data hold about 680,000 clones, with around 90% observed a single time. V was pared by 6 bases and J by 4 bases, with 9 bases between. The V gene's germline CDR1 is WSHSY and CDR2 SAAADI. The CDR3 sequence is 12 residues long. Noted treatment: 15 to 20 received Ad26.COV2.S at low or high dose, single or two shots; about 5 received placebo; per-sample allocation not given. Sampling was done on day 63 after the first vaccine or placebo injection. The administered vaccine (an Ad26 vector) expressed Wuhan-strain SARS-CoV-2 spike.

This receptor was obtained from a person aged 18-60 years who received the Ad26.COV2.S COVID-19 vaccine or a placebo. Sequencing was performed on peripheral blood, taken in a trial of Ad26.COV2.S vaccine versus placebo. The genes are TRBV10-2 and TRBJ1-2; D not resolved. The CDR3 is CASRDGFYGYTF. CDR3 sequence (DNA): TGCGCCAGCAGAGATGGGTTCTATGGCTACACCTTC.